This entry describes one T cell receptor beta chain. No antigen is known for it. This record comes from a study of naive and memory T cell subsets. Trimming at V came to 1 base and at J to 0 bases, leaving 2 bases not matched to a gene. The CDR3 runs 17 residues. Germline CDR1 LGHDT, CDR2 YNNKEL (reference sequence). Broader study findings: Naive repertoires, especially CD8, held a few larger clonotypes, possibly memory cells re-expressing CD45RA.

An equimolar mix of two oligonucleotides served as the beta constant-region primer for TRBC1 and TRBC2. Nested alpha and beta constant-region primers with the SP2 primer drove four PCR rounds on ligated cDNA. In TCRdb, the UMI-ligation and nested PCR reads were re-called with MiXCR into one record per CDR3 protein. The data show tens of thousands of distinct CDR3 sequences, approximately 10% seen once. This rearrangement joins TRBV3-1 to TRBJ2-1; 11 positions agree with TRBD2. The TCR sequence derives from a human donor in good health. Sequencing was carried out using naive CD4+ T cells from blood. The CDR3 DNA reads as TGTGCCAGCAGCCAAGTCACTAGCGGGAGCTCCTACAATGAGCAGTTCTTC. Amino acid sequence: CASSQVTSGSSYNEQFF.